Below, 28 T cell receptor beta chains from the same sample are listed, as sequenced in a study of identical twins. TCRdb re-called the 5' RACE reads through MiXCR, storing one row per CDR3 protein. The sample includes 450,000 to 500,000 distinct CDR3 sequences, around an eighth of them seen just once. The same sample was also used in a study of yellow fever vaccine responses in identical twins.

What was sequenced was CD4+ T cells sorted from blood. The receptors derive from a woman aged 18-30 years in good health.

The chain combines TRBV5-4 with TRBJ1-3, with TRBD1 matching over 10 bases. J lost 5 bases, V lost 4 bases, and 3 bases had no gene match. The CDR3 sequence is 14 residues long. CDR1 and CDR2 (germline): SGHNT, YYREEE (reference sequence). The CDR3 protein is CASSPGQGRNTIYF. DNA for the CDR3: TGTGCCAGCAGCCCGGGACAGGGGAGAAACACCATATATTTT.

The rearrangement links TRBV7-8 to TRBJ2-5; 10 bases align to TRBD2. The germline CDR1 and CDR2 sequences are SGHVS and FQNEAQ. V shed 5 bases, J shed 2 bases, and the junction held 5 bases outside the gene matches. This CDR3 is built from 15 residues. The CDR3 loop reads CASSMLAGDQETQYF. The DNA of the CDR3 is TGTGCCAGCAGCATGCTAGCGGGGGATCAAGAGACCCAGTACTTC.

The chain is built from TRBV7-2 and TRBJ2-3; the match to TRBD2 covers 12 bases. The germline V gene has CDR1 SGHTA and CDR2 FQGNSA. The CDR3 is 15 residues long. J lost 1 base, V lost 5 bases, and 1 base had no gene match. The CDR3 region is CASSPSGRGTDTQYF. In DNA form, the CDR3 reads TGTGCCAGCAGCCCTAGCGGGAGGGGCACAGATACGCAGTATTTT.

A few counts support this clonotype. The genes are TRBV28 and TRBJ1-1, with 9 bases fitting TRBD1. V lost 3 bases to trimming and J lost 5 bases; unmatched junction nucleotides: 7. Germline V gives CDR1 MDHEN, CDR2 SYDVKM. This CDR3 is built from 15 residues. The CDR3 region is CASSLLQGAGTEAFF. The CDR3 region has the DNA TGTGCCAGCAGTTTGTTACAGGGGGCTGGGACTGAAGCTTTCTTT.

There are a few counts of this clonotype. This sequence joins TRBV7-2 and TRBJ2-7, with 11 positions matching TRBD1. Per the germline V gene, CDR1 is SGHTA and CDR2 is FQGNSA. The ends lost 5 bases at V and 4 bases at J; junction bases unmatched: 10. The CDR3 is 16 amino acids. The CDR3 reads CASSPRDRGSSYEQYF. The DNA of the CDR3 is TGTGCCAGCAGCCCAAGGGACAGGGGGTCTTCATACGAGCAGTACTTC.

This clonotype was detected only a few times. The gene calls are TRBV19 and TRBJ2-5; D may be TRBD2 (6 bases). The CDR3 consists of 15 residues. Germline CDR1 and CDR2: LNHDA and SQIVND (reference sequence). Between the trimmed V and J ends, which lost 4 bases and 4 bases, there was a span of 16 bases. The chain's CDR3 is CASSTDQGGGETQYF. The CDR3 bases are TGTGCCAGTAGTACCGACCAGGGAGGAGGAGAGACCCAGTACTTC.

This chain links TRBV7-3 with TRBJ2-3, with 8 bases that match TRBD2. Per germline, CDR1 SGHTA and CDR2 FQGTGA. The trim removed 4 bases at V and 4 bases at J, leaving 4 bases unmatched. The CDR3 is 14 residues long. The CDR3 coding sequence is TGTGCCAGCAGCTCCCGGGGGGGAGCAGATACGCAGTATTTT. It yields the protein CASSSRGGADTQYF.

This clonotype was detected many times. This rearrangement joins TRBV20-1 to TRBJ1-6; TRBD1 is a possible D gene (6 bases). The V gene lost 2 bases and the J gene lost 2 bases, with 10 bases spanning the gap. This CDR3 contains 15 residues. Germline CDR1 DFQATT, CDR2 SNEGSKA (reference sequence). CDR3 sequence (DNA): TGCAGTGCTAGAACCAGGACAGCCTATAATTCACCCCTCCACTTT. Its protein is CSARTRTAYNSPLHF.

This chain connects TRBV20-1 to TRBJ2-3; 8 bases are a match to TRBD2. Trimming at V came to 7 bases and at J to 3 bases, leaving 21 bases not matched to a gene. Germline CDR1 reads DFQATT; CDR2 reads SNEGSKA (reference sequence). The CDR3 covers 18 residues. The CDR3 here is CSGFGRAGLGVDTDTQYF. DNA for the CDR3: TGCAGTGGCTTCGGGAGAGCGGGACTAGGCGTTGATACAGATACGCAGTATTTT.

This clonotype was detected many times. The chain employs TRBV12-3 or TRBV12-4 and TRBJ2-2, with TRBD2 matching over 8 bases. V shed 4 bases, J shed 0 bases, and the junction held 4 bases outside the gene matches. The CDR3 spans 16 residues. CDR3 DNA: TGTGCCAGCAGTTGGACTAGCAGCGCGAACACCGGGGAGCTGTTTTTT. Translating it yields CASSWTSSANTGELFF.

This sequence joins TRBV4-3 and TRBJ1-4; the match to TRBD1 covers 9 bases. The CDR3 length is 16 residues. Germline V gene sequence: CDR1 LGHNA, CDR2 YSLEER. With 0 bases clipped from V and 7 bases from J, the junction kept 6 bases outside the gene matches. This chain's CDR3 is CASSQDATGGSEKLFF. The DNA for the CDR3 is TGCGCCAGCAGCCAAGATGCGACAGGGGGGAGTGAAAAACTGTTTTTT.

V and J are TRBV20-1 and TRBJ2-1, with 8 bases that match TRBD2. This CDR3 contains 16 residues. V was clipped by 5 bases and J by 7 bases; unmatched bases: 16. Germline V gene sequence: CDR1 DFQATT, CDR2 SNEGSKA (reference sequence). The CDR3 protein is CSASTGRGGGGNEQFF. The DNA of the CDR3 is TGCAGTGCTTCAACAGGGCGCGGGGGCGGGGGGAATGAGCAGTTCTTC.

The chain combines TRBV7-2 with TRBJ1-5; D is unresolved. CDR1 is SGHTA, CDR2 FQGNSA, per germline. The germline V and J ends were trimmed by 3 bases and 4 bases, with 4 bases remaining between them. This CDR3 comprises 12 residues. The CDR3 region is CASSFRNQPQHF. As DNA, the CDR3 is TGTGCCAGCAGCTTCCGAAATCAGCCCCAGCATTTT.

This clonotype was observed many times. This rearrangement joins TRBV12-3 or TRBV12-4 to TRBJ2-7, with 7 bases matching TRBD1. The CDR3 runs 12 residues. V lost 6 bases, J lost 5 bases, and 4 bases stayed unmatched. CDR3 protein: CASRDRDHEQYF. For the CDR3, the DNA is TGTGCCAGCAGAGACAGGGACCACGAGCAGTACTTC.

This clonotype appeared many times. The V gene is TRBV5-1, the J gene TRBJ2-7, with 10 bases aligning to TRBD2. From germline, CDR1 is SGHRS and CDR2 YFSETQ. This CDR3 is 15 amino acids long. V lost 6 bases to trimming and J lost 1 base; unmatched junction nucleotides: 7. The CDR3 spells CASTPSGRPSYEQYF. The CDR3 DNA reads TGCGCCAGCACTCCTAGCGGGAGACCGTCCTACGAGCAGTACTTC.

This chain links TRBV27 with TRBJ1-5, with 7 bases matching TRBD1. V lost 0 bases, J lost 6 bases, and 5 bases stayed unmatched. Germline assignment: CDR1 MNHEY and CDR2 SMNVEV (reference sequence). The CDR3 loop spans 15 amino acids. The CDR3, as DNA: TGTGCCAGCAGTTTATCGACAGGGTCAGGTCAGCCCCAGCATTTT. It translates to CASSLSTGSGQPQHF.

The genes are TRBV6-2 or TRBV6-3 and TRBJ2-2; D ambiguous. The germline CDR1 and CDR2 sequences are MNHEY and SVGEGT. The CDR3 is 12 amino acids. Trimming shortened V by 2 bases and J by 6 bases, and 4 bases separated the two germline ends. CDR3 DNA sequence: TGTGCCAGCAGTTACCAGGCCGGGGAGCTGTTTTTT. As protein: CASSYQAGELFF.

This clonotype showed up many times. The chain employs TRBV5-1 and TRBJ2-7, with D tentatively TRBD1 or TRBD2 (5 bases each). The CDR3 covers 14 residues. Germline V gene sequence: CDR1 SGHRS, CDR2 YFSETQ. Trimming took off 0 bases at V and 0 bases at J, with 7 bases between the two ends. CDR3 DNA sequence: TGCGCCAGCAGCTTGGAGGGGAGCTCCTACGAGCAGTACTTC. Translating gives CASSLEGSSYEQYF.

The chain is built from TRBV4-1 and TRBJ2-5; D may be TRBD1 (6 bases). Trimming shortened V by 4 bases and J by 4 bases, and 13 bases separated the two germline ends. Germline V gives CDR1 MGHRA, CDR2 YSYEKL. This CDR3 is built from 14 residues. The CDR3 region is CASSPSQGRETQYF. In DNA, the CDR3 is TGCGCCAGCAGCCCCTCACAGGGACGAGAGACCCAGTACTTC.

This chain uses TRBV9 with TRBJ2-7; D not resolved. The CDR3 is 15 residues long. Trimming stripped 3 bases from V and 8 bases from J, with 21 bases between. Per the germline V gene, CDR1 is SGDLS and CDR2 is YYNGEE. CDR3 sequence (DNA): TGTGCCAGCAGCGGGGATGACCTGGTGGGATACCAGCAGTACTTC. Its protein is CASSGDDLVGYQQYF.

The chain combines TRBV18 with TRBJ1-3; D gene uncertain. Trimming shortened V by 4 bases and J by 0 bases, and 25 bases separated the two germline ends. The CDR3 runs to 20 residues. Germline CDR1 reads KGHSH; CDR2 reads LQKENI. The chain's CDR3 is CASSRVGGIGTAASGNTIYF. The CDR3, as DNA: TGTGCCAGCTCACGCGTGGGAGGAATTGGAACGGCGGCCTCTGGAAACACCATATATTTT.

In this sample, this clonotype turned up many times. The V call is TRBV5-1, the J call TRBJ2-2; 12 bases fit TRBD2. Trimming cost V 3 bases and J 6 bases; bases outside gene matches: 3. The CDR3 is 15 residues long. Germline CDR1 SGHRS, CDR2 YFSETQ. DNA for the CDR3: TGCGCCAGCAGCTCGACTAGCGGGAGTGCCGGGGAGCTGTTTTTT. It encodes CASSSTSGSAGELFF.

This clonotype appeared a few times. This sequence joins TRBV12-3 or TRBV12-4 and TRBJ1-6, with 7 bases that match TRBD1. The J segment lost 7 bases and the V segment lost 5 bases, leaving 2 bases of the junction unmatched. The CDR3 is 13 amino acids. CDR3 sequence (DNA): TGTGCCAGCAGTCCGGGACAGAATTCACCCCTCCACTTT. Translating it yields CASSPGQNSPLHF.

A few counts support this clonotype. The chain couples TRBV18 to TRBJ2-7; 10 positions agree with TRBD1. The CDR3 contains 14 residues. Germline V gives CDR1 KGHSH, CDR2 LQKENI. The V segment lost 8 bases and the J segment 6 bases; nucleotides outside the gene matches: 10. CDR3 sequence reads: CASTGTGEPSEQYF. CDR3 nucleotide sequence: TGTGCCAGCACCGGGACAGGGGAACCCTCCGAGCAGTACTTC.

In its sample, this clonotype was seen a few times. V gene TRBV7-8 combines with J gene TRBJ1-6, with TRBD1 matching 7 bases. Germline assignment: CDR1 SGHVS and CDR2 FQNEAQ. The CDR3 is 17 residues long. Trimming cost V 0 bases and J 0 bases; bases outside gene matches: 2. CDR3 in DNA: TGTGCCAGCAGCTTAGCGGCAGGGGGCTCCTATAATTCACCCCTCCACTTT. This sequence encodes CASSLAAGGSYNSPLHF.

The chain carries TRBV20-1 and TRBJ2-7; 8 bases map to TRBD2. The germline gives CDR1 DFQATT, CDR2 SNEGSKA (reference sequence). Unmatched junction bases numbered 4, after V lost 0 bases and J lost 0 bases. The CDR3 totals 15 residues. The CDR3 loop reads CSARDLGTSSYEQYF. Written as DNA, the CDR3 is TGCAGTGCTAGAGATCTTGGGACTAGCTCCTACGAGCAGTACTTC.

The CDR3 reads CASSLFRGMNTEAFF. CDR3 sequence (DNA): TGTGCCAGCAGCCTCTTCAGGGGAATGAACACTGAAGCTTTCTTT. The V gene is TRBV7-2, the J gene TRBJ1-1; tentatively, D is TRBD1 (6 bases). CDR1 is SGHTA and CDR2 is FQGNSA in the germline V gene. Trimming took 5 bases from V and 0 from J, leaving 13 bases between them. The CDR3 runs to 15 residues.

V is TRBV6-5 and J is TRBJ1-5; 8 positions match TRBD1. The V and J ends lost 0 bases and 4 bases, in that order; junction bases with no gene match: 2. Germline assignment: CDR1 MNHEY and CDR2 SVGAGI. The length of the CDR3 is 15 residues. The CDR3 spells CASSYSGQGNQPQHF. DNA for the CDR3: TGTGCCAGCAGTTACTCCGGACAGGGAAATCAGCCCCAGCATTTT.